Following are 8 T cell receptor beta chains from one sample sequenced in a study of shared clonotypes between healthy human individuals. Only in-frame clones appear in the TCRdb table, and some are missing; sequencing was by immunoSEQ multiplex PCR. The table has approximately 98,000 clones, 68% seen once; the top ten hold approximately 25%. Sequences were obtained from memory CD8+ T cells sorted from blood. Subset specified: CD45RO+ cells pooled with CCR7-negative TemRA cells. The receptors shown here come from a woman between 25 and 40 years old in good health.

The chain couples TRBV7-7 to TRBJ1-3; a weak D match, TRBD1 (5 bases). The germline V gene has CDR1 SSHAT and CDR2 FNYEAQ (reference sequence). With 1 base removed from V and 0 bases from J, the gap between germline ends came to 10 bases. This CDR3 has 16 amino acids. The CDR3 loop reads CASSLGQPDSGNTIYF. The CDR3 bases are TGTGCCAGCAGCTTAGGACAGCCCGACTCTGGAAACACCATATATTTT.

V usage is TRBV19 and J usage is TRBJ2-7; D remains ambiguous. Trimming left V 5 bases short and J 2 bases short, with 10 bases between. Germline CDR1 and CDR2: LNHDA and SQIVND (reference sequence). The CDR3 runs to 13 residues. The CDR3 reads CASSRQATYEQYF. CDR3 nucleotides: TGTGCCAGTAGTCGGCAGGCAACCTACGAGCAGTACTTC.

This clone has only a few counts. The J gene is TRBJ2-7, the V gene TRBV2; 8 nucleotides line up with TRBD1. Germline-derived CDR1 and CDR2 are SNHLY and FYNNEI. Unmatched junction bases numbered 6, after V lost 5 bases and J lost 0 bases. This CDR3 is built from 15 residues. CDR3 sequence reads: CASSRKTGDSYEQYF. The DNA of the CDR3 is TGTGCCAGCAGTAGGAAGACAGGGGACTCCTACGAGCAGTACTTC.

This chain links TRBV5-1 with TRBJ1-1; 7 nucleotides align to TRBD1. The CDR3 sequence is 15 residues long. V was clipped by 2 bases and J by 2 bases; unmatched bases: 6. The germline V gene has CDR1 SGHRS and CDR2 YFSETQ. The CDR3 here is CASSFDGTDNTEAFF. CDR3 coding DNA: TGCGCCAGCAGCTTTGATGGGACAGACAACACTGAAGCTTTCTTT.

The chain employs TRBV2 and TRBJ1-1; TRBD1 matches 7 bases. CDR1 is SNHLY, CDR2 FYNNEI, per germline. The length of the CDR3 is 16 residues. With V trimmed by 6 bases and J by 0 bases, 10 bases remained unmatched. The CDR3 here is CASRSTGRRMNTEAFF. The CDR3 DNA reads TGTGCCAGCAGGTCGACAGGGAGGCGGATGAACACTGAAGCTTTCTTT.

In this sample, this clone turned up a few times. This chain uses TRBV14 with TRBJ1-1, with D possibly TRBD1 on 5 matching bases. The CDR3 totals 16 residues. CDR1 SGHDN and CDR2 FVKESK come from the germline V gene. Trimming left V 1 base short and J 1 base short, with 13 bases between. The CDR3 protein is CASSQGRAGSNTEAFF. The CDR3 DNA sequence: TGTGCCAGCAGCCAAGGTCGAGCAGGGTCGAACACTGAAGCTTTCTTT. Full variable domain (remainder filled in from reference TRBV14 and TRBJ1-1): EAGVTQFPSHSVIEKGQTVTLRCDPISGHDNLYWYRRVMGKEIKFLLHFVKESKQDESGMPNNRFLAERTGGTYSTLKVQPAELEDSGVYFCASSQGRAGSNTEAFFGQGTRLTVV.

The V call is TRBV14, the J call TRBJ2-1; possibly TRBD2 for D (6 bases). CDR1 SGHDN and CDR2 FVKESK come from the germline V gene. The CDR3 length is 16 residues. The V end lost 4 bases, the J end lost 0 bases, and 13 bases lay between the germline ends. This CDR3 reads CASSPTAGSSYNEQFF. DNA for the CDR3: TGTGCCAGCAGCCCCACGGCGGGAAGCTCCTACAATGAGCAGTTCTTC.

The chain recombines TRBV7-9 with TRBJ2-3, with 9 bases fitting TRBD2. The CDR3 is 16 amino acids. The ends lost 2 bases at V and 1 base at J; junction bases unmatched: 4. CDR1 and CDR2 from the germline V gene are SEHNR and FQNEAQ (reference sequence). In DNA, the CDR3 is TGTGCCAGCAGCTTATGGGCTAGCGGGGGCACAGATACGCAGTATTTT. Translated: CASSLWASGGTDTQYF.